The text below deals with one TCR beta chain. CDR1 and CDR2 from the germline V gene are LGHNA and YNFKEQ. This CDR3 comprises 14 residues. These data belong to a study of T cells expressing NK-cell markers. Study at large: One of eight sequenced donors was HCMV-seronegative; the other seven were seropositive.

No DNA is given; TCRdb re-called the 5' RACE reads and lists each CDR3 protein once. In all, the sample yields roughly 450,000 distinct CDR3 sequences. Sequencing was carried out using blood T cells: a sorted CD56 or NKG2C T cell subset, CD4+ or CD8+ T cells, or bulk PBMC T cells (not recorded which). The receptor comes from a woman aged 50 to 60 in good health. The rearrangement links TRBV4-2 to TRBJ2-7; TCRdb's D call, TRBD1, is unchecked because there is no DNA. The chain's CDR3 is CASSPRGNSYEQYF.